These T cell receptor beta chains were read from a single sample in a study of a mutant IDH1 vaccine in newly diagnosed glioma. Profiling relied on immunoSEQ multiplex PCR, and the TCRdb table lists in-frame clones only, not all of them. The data contain tens of thousands of clones, around 80% of them singletons. This material consisted of PBMCs, taken from a glioma patient treated with radiotherapy, temozolomide or both. Receptors originate from a middle-aged man with glioma. Some clones in this sample may be carry-over from other donors' samples. Each CDR3 is given without its conserved first and last residue. Fields, in order: V gene, J gene, CDR3 protein.

>TRBV7-2|TRBJ1-2
ASSSTREGGYT
>TRBV5-4|TRBJ1-5
ASSLAQGRGPQH
>TRBV7-9|TRBJ1-1
ASRGDITEAF
>TRBV6-4|TRBJ1-2
ASSDEQSVGVRYT
>TRBV6-1|TRBJ2-7
ASIENREIGTSLYYEQY
>TRBV7-6|TRBJ2-7
ASSLERRGDYEQY
>TRBV27|TRBJ2-2
ASRPLPQGASTGELF
>TRBV4-2|TRBJ2-7
ASSQDLGLLRN
>TRBV19|TRBJ2-7
ASSIRTGGVKQY
>TRBV2|TRBJ1-2
ASSVLDRGYGYT
>TRBV7-6|TRBJ2-3
ASSLQDTHQL
>TRBV11-2|TRBJ1-1
ASSLGLNTEAF
>TRBV11-2|TRBJ2-7
ASSAGTDYEQY
>TRBV19|TRBJ1-2
ASHRGRYYGYT
>TRBV6-4|TRBJ2-1
ATSGGSSYNEQF
>TRBV19|TRBJ2-7
ASSIRPGSYEQY
>TRBV5-4|TRBJ1-1
ASSSIQGAWISEAF
>TRBV29-1|TRBJ1-1
SAGVEEAF
>TRBV9|TRBJ1-5
ASSVDGNSNQPQH
>TRBV9|TRBJ2-1
ASSVQRGPVGEQF
>TRBV5-1|TRBJ1-1
ASSPTAGLTEAF
>TRBV5-1|TRBJ1-5
ASSRDRDQPQH
>TRBV10-3|TRBJ1-2
AMGTGPNYGYT
>TRBV2|TRBJ2-5
ASSPPAGRETQY
>TRBV6-4|TRBJ1-2
ASRGPPRLNYGYT
>TRBV6-5|TRBJ1-6
ASSPVSYNSPLH
>TRBV30|TRBJ1-5
AWSVTGNQPQH
>TRBV6-5|TRBJ1-2
ASSTTGRGYT
>TRBV9|TRBJ1-5
ASSVKGDSQPQH
>TRBV19|TRBJ1-5
ASSSVTGPQPQH
>TRBV6-5|TRBJ2-5
ASSYPKGTPQETQY
>TRBV9|TRBJ2-2
ASSVLAGDNTGELF
>TRBV7-7|TRBJ1-3
ASSPGGGNTIY
>TRBV27|TRBJ2-1
ASSSPSGGRYNEQF
>TRBV5-1|TRBJ1-6
ASSLDTGFQSPLH
>TRBV4-2|TRBJ2-2
ASSQALSQINTGELF
>TRBV4-1|TRBJ2-7
ASSQELRYEQY
>TRBV5-1|TRBJ2-6
ASSLGGGANVLT
>TRBV15|TRBJ1-1
ATSRDQRTGGAGTEAF
>TRBV6-1|TRBJ2-5
ASSGYPGQGQTQY
>TRBV6-5|TRBJ1-2
ASSNGQGYGYT
>TRBV30|TRBJ1-1
AWSARANTEAF
>TRBV30|TRBJ1-6
AWSGGTVYNSPLH
>TRBV5-6|TRBJ2-1
ASSLWDNEQF
>TRBV10-3|TRBJ1-5
AISQGNNQPQH
>TRBV5-6|TRBJ1-2
ASSLPQGAVGYT
>TRBV30|TRBJ1-1
AWSRGTEAF
>TRBV4-1|TRBJ1-2
ASSPAGLWDGYT
>TRBV5-1|TRBJ1-6
ASSLESRKVNSPLH
>TRBV27|TRBJ1-1
ASRLGGYTEAF
>TRBV27|TRBJ2-5
ASSLGIGGGETQY
>TRBV7-2|TRBJ2-5
ASSLTGQRETQY
>TRBV7-2|TRBJ2-7
ASSLERDGSYEQY
>TRBV10-3|TRBJ1-2
AIFRGRENYGYT
>TRBV5-1|TRBJ2-5
ASSEKETQY